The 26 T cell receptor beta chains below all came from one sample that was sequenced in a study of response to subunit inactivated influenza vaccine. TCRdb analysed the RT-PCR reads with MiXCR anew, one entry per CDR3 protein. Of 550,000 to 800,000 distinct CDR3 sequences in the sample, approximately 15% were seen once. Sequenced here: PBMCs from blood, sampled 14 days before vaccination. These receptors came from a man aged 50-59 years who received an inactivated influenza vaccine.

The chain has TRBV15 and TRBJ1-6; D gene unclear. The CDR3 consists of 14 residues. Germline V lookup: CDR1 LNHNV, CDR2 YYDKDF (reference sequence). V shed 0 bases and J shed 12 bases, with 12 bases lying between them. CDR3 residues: CATSRDGQDLPLHF. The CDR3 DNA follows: TGTGCCACCAGCAGAGATGGGCAGGATTTACCCCTCCACTTT.

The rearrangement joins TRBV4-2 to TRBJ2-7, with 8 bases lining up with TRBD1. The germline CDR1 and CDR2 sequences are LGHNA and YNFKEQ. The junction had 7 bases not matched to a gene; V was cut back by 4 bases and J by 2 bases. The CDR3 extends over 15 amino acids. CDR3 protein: CASSPGQGKPYEQYF. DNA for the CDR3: TGTGCCAGCAGCCCTGGACAGGGAAAACCCTACGAGCAGTACTTC.

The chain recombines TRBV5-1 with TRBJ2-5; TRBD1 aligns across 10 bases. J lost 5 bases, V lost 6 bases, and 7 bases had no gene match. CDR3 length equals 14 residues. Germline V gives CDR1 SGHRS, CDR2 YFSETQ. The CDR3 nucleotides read TGCGCCAGCAATGCCGGGACAGGGGACGAGACCCAGTACTTC. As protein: CASNAGTGDETQYF.

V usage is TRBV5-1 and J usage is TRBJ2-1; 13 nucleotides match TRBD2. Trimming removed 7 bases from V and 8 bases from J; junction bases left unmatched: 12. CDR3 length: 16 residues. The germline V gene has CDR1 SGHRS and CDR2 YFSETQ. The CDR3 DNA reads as TGCGCCAGCGTTCTCGGACTAGCGGGAGAAATCGATGAGCAGTTCTTC. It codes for CASVLGLAGEIDEQFF.

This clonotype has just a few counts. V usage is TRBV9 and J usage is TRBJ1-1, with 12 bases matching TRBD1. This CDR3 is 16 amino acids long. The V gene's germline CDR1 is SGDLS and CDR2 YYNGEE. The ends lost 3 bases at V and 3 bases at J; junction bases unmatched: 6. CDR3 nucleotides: TGTGCCAGCAGCGAAGGGACAGGGGGCGCGGACACTGAAGCTTTCTTT. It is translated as CASSEGTGGADTEAFF. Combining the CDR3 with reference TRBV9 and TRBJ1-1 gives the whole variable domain DSGVTQTPKHLITATGQRVTLRCSPRSGDLSVYWYQQSLDQGLQFLIQYYNGEERAKGNILERFSAQQFPDLHSELNLSSLELGDSALYFCASSEGTGGADTEAFFGQGTRLTVV.

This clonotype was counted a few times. The CDR3 DNA reads as TGCAGTGCTAGAGATAGTCAGACAATCGCGGAGACCCAGTACTTC. It yields the protein CSARDSQTIAETQYF. V usage is TRBV20-1 and J usage is TRBJ2-5; no clear D gene. From germline, CDR1 is DFQATT and CDR2 SNEGSKA (reference sequence). The V gene lost 0 bases and the J gene lost 5 bases, with 16 bases spanning the gap. CDR3 length: 15 amino acids.

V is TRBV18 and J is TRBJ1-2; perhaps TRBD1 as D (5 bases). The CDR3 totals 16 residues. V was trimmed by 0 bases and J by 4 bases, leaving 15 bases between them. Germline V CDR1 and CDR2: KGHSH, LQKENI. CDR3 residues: CASSPPGGTIPYGYTF. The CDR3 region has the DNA TGTGCCAGCTCACCACCGGGGGGAACCATCCCCTATGGCTACACCTTC.

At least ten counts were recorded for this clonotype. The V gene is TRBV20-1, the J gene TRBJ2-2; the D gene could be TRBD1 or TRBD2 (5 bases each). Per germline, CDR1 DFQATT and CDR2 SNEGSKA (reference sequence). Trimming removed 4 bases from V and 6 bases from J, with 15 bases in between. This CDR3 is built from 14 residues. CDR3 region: CSAIRTRGPGELFF. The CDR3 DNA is TGCAGTGCTATAAGGACGAGGGGCCCCGGGGAGCTGTTTTTT.

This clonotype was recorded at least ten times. CDR3 amino acids: CASSLGGTGNSPLHF. CDR3 nucleotide sequence: TGCGCCAGCAGCTTGGGAGGGACAGGGAATTCACCCCTCCACTTT. This chain links TRBV5-1 with TRBJ1-6; 9 bases fit TRBD1. The trim removed 0 bases at V and 7 bases at J, leaving 2 bases unmatched. The CDR3 runs to 15 residues. Germline V CDR1 and CDR2: SGHRS, YFSETQ.

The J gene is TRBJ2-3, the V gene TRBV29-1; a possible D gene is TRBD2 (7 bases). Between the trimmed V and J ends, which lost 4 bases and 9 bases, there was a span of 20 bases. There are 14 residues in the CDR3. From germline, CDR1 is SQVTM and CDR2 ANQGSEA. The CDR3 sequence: CSVVRRGGPLTQYF. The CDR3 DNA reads TGCAGCGTTGTAAGAAGGGGGGGCCCTTTGACGCAGTATTTT.

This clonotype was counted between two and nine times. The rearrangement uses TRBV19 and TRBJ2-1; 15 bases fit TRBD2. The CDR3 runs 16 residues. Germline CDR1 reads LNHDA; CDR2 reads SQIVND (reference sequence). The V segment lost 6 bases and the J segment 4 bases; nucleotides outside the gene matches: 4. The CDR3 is CASRPGLAGGYNEQFF. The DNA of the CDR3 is TGTGCCAGTAGACCTGGACTAGCGGGGGGGTACAATGAGCAGTTCTTC.

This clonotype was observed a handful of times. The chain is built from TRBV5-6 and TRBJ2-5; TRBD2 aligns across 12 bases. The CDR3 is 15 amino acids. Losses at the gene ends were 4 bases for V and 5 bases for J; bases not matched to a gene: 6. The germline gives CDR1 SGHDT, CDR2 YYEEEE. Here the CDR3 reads CASSTRLAGAETQYF. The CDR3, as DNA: TGTGCCAGCAGCACAAGACTAGCGGGAGCGGAGACCCAGTACTTC.

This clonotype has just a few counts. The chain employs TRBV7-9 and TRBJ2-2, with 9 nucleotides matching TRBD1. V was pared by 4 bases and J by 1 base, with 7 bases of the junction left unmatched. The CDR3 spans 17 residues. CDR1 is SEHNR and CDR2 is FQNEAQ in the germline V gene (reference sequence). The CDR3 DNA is TGTGCCAGCAGCTATAGGTTGGGACAGGGGAACACCGGGGAGCTGTTTTTT. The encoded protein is CASSYRLGQGNTGELFF. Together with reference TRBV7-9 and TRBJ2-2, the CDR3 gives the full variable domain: DTGVSQNPRHKITKRGQNVTFRCDPISEHNRLYWYRQTLGQGPEFLTYFQNEAQLEKSRLLSDRFSAERPKGSFSTLEIQRTEQGDSAMYLCASSYRLGQGNTGELFFGEGSRLTVL.

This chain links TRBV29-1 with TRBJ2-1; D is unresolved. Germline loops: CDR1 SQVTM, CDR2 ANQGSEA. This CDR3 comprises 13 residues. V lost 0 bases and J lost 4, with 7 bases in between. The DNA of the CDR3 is TGCAGCGTTGAAGATCGACTTTACAATGAGCAGTTCTTC. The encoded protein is CSVEDRLYNEQFF.

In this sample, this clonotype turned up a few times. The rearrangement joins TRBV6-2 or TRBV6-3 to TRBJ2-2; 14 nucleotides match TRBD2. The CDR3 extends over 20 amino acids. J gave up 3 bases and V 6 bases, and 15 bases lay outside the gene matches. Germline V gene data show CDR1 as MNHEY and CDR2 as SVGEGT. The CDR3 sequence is CASSLPSGLAGGPDTGELFF. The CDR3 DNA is TGTGCCAGCAGCCTCCCCTCCGGACTAGCGGGGGGCCCGGACACCGGGGAGCTGTTTTTT.

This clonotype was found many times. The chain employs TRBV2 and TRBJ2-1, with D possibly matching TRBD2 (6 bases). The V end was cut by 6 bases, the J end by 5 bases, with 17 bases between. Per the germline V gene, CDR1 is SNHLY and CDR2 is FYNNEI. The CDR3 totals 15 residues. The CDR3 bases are TGTGCCAGCAGCCCCGGCCCCGGGGGTAACAATGAGCAGTTCTTC. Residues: CASSPGPGGNNEQFF.

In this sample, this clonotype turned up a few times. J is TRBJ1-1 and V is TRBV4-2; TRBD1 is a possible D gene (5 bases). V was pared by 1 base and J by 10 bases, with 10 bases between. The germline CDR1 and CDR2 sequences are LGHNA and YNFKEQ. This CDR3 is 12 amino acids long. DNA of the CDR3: TGTGCCAGCAGCCAAGGGCAGGGCTCAGCTTTCTTT. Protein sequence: CASSQGQGSAFF.

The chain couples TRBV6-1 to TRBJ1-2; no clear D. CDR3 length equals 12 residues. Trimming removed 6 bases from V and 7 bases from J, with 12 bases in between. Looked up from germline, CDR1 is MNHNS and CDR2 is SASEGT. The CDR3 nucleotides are TGTGCCAGCAGCCTCCGGACTGGTGGCTACACCTTC. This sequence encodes CASSLRTGGYTF.

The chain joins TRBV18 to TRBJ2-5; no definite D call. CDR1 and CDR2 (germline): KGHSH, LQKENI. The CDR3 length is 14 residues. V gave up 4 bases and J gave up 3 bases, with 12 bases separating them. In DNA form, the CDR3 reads TGTGCCAGCTCACTAGGATCAAGGGAAGAGACCCAGTACTTC. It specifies CASSLGSREETQYF.

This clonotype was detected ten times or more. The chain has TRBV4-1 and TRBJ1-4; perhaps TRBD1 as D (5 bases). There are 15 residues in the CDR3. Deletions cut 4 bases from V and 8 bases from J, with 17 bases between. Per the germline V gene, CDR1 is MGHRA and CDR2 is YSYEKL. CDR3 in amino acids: CASSPGGARVEKLFF. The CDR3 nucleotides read TGCGCCAGCAGCCCGGGCGGGGCCAGAGTAGAAAAACTGTTTTTT.

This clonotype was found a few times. The CDR3: CSARLQGADKAFF. The CDR3 nucleotides read TGCAGTGCTAGACTACAGGGGGCGGATAAAGCTTTCTTT. This rearrangement joins TRBV20-1 to TRBJ1-1; 9 bases map to TRBD1. Germline CDR1 reads DFQATT; CDR2 reads SNEGSKA (reference sequence). V trimming: 2 bases; J trimming: 9 bases; junction bases outside the gene matches: 7. The CDR3 spans 13 residues.

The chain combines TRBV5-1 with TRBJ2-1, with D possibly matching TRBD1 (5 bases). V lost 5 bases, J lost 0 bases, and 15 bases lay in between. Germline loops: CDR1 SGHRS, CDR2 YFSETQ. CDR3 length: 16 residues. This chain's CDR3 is CASSARRGISYNEQFF. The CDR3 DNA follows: TGCGCCAGCAGTGCCCGAAGGGGAATCTCCTACAATGAGCAGTTCTTC.

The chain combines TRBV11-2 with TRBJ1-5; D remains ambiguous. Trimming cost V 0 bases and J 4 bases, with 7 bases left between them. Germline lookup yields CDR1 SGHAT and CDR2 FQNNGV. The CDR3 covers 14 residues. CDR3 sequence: CASSLETGNQPQHF. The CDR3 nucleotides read TGTGCCAGCAGCTTAGAGACGGGAAATCAGCCCCAGCATTTT.

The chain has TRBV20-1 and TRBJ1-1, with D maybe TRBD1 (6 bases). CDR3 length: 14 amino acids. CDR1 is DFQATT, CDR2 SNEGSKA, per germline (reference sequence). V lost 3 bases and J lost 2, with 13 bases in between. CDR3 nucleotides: TGCAGTGCTAGGTACAGGGTAAGAAACACTGAAGCTTTCTTT. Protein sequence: CSARYRVRNTEAFF.

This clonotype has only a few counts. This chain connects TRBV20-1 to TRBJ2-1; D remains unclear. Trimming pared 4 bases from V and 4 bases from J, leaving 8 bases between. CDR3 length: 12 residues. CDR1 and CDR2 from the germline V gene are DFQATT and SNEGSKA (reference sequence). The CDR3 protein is CSAIQRYNEQFF. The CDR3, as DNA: TGCAGTGCTATACAAAGGTACAATGAGCAGTTCTTC.

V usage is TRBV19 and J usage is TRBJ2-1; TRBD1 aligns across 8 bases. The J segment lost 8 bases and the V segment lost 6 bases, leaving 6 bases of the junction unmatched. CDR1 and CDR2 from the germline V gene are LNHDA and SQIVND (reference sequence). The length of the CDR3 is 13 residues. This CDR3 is CASRATGAYEQFF. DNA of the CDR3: TGTGCCAGTAGGGCGACAGGGGCATATGAGCAGTTCTTC.